A single sample is the source of the 22 T cell receptor beta chains below, sequenced in a study of blood T cell repertoires in COVID-19. The repertoire was sequenced with immunoSEQ multiplex PCR; TCRdb's copy has only in-frame clones and lacks some. The table has under 300,000 clones, 84% seen once; the top ten hold more than 1.5%. The sequenced sample was peripheral blood. These TCRs come from a woman between 40 and 55 years old who had recovered from COVID-19.

The gene calls are TRBV20-1 and TRBJ2-7, with D perhaps matching TRBD1 (6 bases). The germline V gene encodes CDR1 DFQATT and CDR2 SNEGSKA (reference sequence). The length of the CDR3 is 13 residues. Trimming left V 3 bases short and J 1 base short, with 10 bases between. As DNA, the CDR3 is TGCAGTGCTAGTTTGGGGGCTTCCTACGAGCAGTACTTC. Translated, it gives CSASLGASYEQYF.

The genes are TRBV4-1 and TRBJ1-3; no reliable D call. With 2 bases removed from V and 0 bases from J, the gap between germline ends came to 8 bases. Germline CDR1 MGHRA, CDR2 YSYEKL. The CDR3 sequence is 15 residues long. In DNA, the CDR3 is TGCGCCAGCAGCCAACCTTTCAGCTCTGGAAACACCATATATTTT. Encoded protein: CASSQPFSSGNTIYF.

The rearrangement links TRBV4-2 to TRBJ1-1, with 9 bases identical to TRBD1. This CDR3 comprises 14 residues. Per germline, CDR1 LGHNA and CDR2 YNFKEQ. V was pared by 0 bases and J by 9 bases, with 5 bases of the junction left unmatched. CDR3 DNA: TGTGCCAGCAGCCAAGATAAACAGGGGGCTCAAGCTTTCTTT. Encoded protein: CASSQDKQGAQAFF.

This rearrangement joins TRBV18 to TRBJ2-1; TRBD2 matches at 8 bases. CDR1 is KGHSH, CDR2 LQKENI, per germline. V was pared by 3 bases and J by 4 bases, with 5 bases of the junction left unmatched. The CDR3 loop spans 15 amino acids. CDR3 sequence reads: CASSPAQRGYNEQFF. CDR3 coding DNA: TGTGCCAGCTCACCCGCACAGCGGGGGTACAATGAGCAGTTCTTC.

This chain connects TRBV11-2 to TRBJ1-1; D remains ambiguous. The germline V gene encodes CDR1 SGHAT and CDR2 FQNNGV. The V end lost 2 bases, the J end lost 6 bases, and 7 bases lay between the germline ends. The length of the CDR3 is 12 residues. The CDR3 loop is CASSLPVPEAFF. The DNA of the CDR3 is TGTGCCAGCAGCTTACCGGTCCCTGAAGCTTTCTTT.

The chain is built from TRBV10-3 and TRBJ1-2, with D hard to call. This CDR3 is 13 amino acids long. V lost 3 bases, J lost 0 bases, and 5 bases lay in between. CDR1 and CDR2 (germline): ENHRY, SYGVKD. The CDR3 protein is CAISDSANYGYTF. The CDR3 nucleotides are TGTGCCATCAGTGATAGTGCTAACTATGGCTACACCTTC.

The CDR3 DNA reads as TGTGCCGGACAGGGTAGCACAGATACGCAGTATTTT. Protein: CAGQGSTDTQYF. The chain couples TRBV2 to TRBJ2-3; 8 bases agree with TRBD1. Germline V gives CDR1 SNHLY, CDR2 FYNNEI. The ends lost 11 bases at V and 0 bases at J; junction bases unmatched: 1. The CDR3 runs 12 residues.

The gene calls are TRBV2 and TRBJ1-2; TRBD1 matches at 9 bases. Germline CDR1 reads SNHLY; CDR2 reads FYNNEI. The CDR3 runs 13 residues. V dropped 7 bases and J dropped 7; count of bases not matched to a gene: 7. CDR3 nucleotides: TGTGCCAGCACCTGGACAGGGGAGGGTGGCTACACCTTC. Encoded protein: CASTWTGEGGYTF.

DNA of the CDR3: TGTGCCATCAGTGAGGGCAATACGAATGAAAAACTGTTTTTT. Encoded protein: CAISEGNTNEKLFF. This chain links TRBV10-3 with TRBJ1-4; no firm D call. CDR3 length: 14 amino acids. The V and J ends lost 2 bases and 5 bases respectively, with 9 bases between them. Germline V CDR1 and CDR2: ENHRY, SYGVKD.

This chain uses TRBV6-5 with TRBJ1-3, with D maybe TRBD1 (6 bases). The germline V and J ends were trimmed by 5 bases and 4 bases, with 15 bases remaining between them. Germline lookup yields CDR1 MNHEY and CDR2 SVGAGI. This CDR3 has 15 amino acids. The CDR3 loop reads CASSIQGSWGNTIYF. The CDR3 bases are TGTGCCAGCAGTATACAGGGTTCGTGGGGAAACACCATATATTTT.

The V and J genes are TRBV6-5 and TRBJ1-1, with unresolved D. The CDR3 consists of 16 residues. Per the germline V gene, CDR1 is MNHEY and CDR2 is SVGAGI. V was clipped by 0 bases and J by 1 base, with 12 bases between them. CDR3 amino acids: CASSYSGRTANTEAFF. The CDR3 bases are TGTGCCAGCAGTTACTCGGGGAGGACGGCGAACACTGAAGCTTTCTTT.

This clone showed up many times. The chain is built from TRBV7-9 and TRBJ2-7, with TRBD1 matching over 7 bases. The CDR3 has 13 residues. The J segment lost 6 bases and the V segment lost 5 bases, leaving 7 bases of the junction unmatched. Germline V CDR1 and CDR2: SEHNR, FQNEAQ (reference sequence). For the CDR3, the DNA is TGTGCCAGCAGCCAACGACAGGGATGCGAGCAGTACTTC. It yields the protein CASSQRQGCEQYF.

V is TRBV6-6 and J is TRBJ1-5; tentatively, D is TRBD1 (6 bases). CDR3 size: 13 residues. Per germline, CDR1 MNHNY and CDR2 SVGAGI (reference sequence). With 7 bases removed from V and 11 bases from J, the gap between germline ends came to 18 bases. The CDR3 here is CASTVGAWESQHF. CDR3 DNA: TGTGCCAGCACTGTGGGGGCCTGGGAGTCCCAGCATTTT.

The gene calls are TRBV7-8 and TRBJ1-4, with TRBD1 identical over 10 bases. Germline CDR1 reads SGHVS; CDR2 reads FQNEAQ. The CDR3 loop spans 15 amino acids. V lost 6 bases to trimming and J lost 7 bases; unmatched junction nucleotides: 8. In nucleotides, the CDR3 is TGTGCCAGCAGGTTCGCCGGGACAGGGGCTGAAAAACTGTTTTTT. Its protein is CASRFAGTGAEKLFF.

As DNA, the CDR3 is TGTGCCTGGGTGGACAGGGCCACTGAAGCTTTCTTT. Amino acids: CAWVDRATEAFF. The genes are TRBV30 and TRBJ1-1, with TRBD1 matching 8 bases. The junction had 3 bases not matched to a gene; V was cut back by 5 bases and J by 4 bases. Per germline, CDR1 GTSNPN and CDR2 SVGIG (reference sequence). The CDR3 has 12 amino acids. Filled out from reference TRBV30 and TRBJ1-1, the complete variable domain reads SQTIHQWPATLVQPVGSPLSLECTVEGTSNPNLYWYRQAAGRGLQLLFYSVGIGQISSEVPQNLSASRPQDRQFILSSKKLLLSDSGFYLCAWVDRATEAFFGQGTRLTVV.

The chain is built from TRBV5-1 and TRBJ2-2, with 12 bases fitting TRBD1. CDR3 length: 19 residues. Germline trimming cut 4 bases from V and 4 bases from J; bases unmatched to any gene: 14. Germline CDR1 and CDR2: SGHRS and YFSETQ. In DNA, the CDR3 is TGCGCCAGCAGCCCGGGACAGGGGGCTTATAGATCGGGCACCGGGGAGCTGTTTTTT. Encoded protein: CASSPGQGAYRSGTGELFF.

The V gene is TRBV24-1, the J gene TRBJ1-5; TRBD1 matches 10 bases. The trim removed 4 bases at V and 7 bases at J, leaving 6 bases unmatched. The CDR3 is 15 residues long. The V gene's germline CDR1 is KGHDR and CDR2 SFDVKD. The CDR3: CATSEGQGYTQPQHF. The CDR3 DNA sequence: TGTGCCACCAGTGAGGGACAGGGGTACACGCAGCCCCAGCATTTT.

This chain joins TRBV5-4 and TRBJ2-5, with D tentatively TRBD2 (6 bases). V was pared by 5 bases and J by 0 bases, with 11 bases between. The length of the CDR3 is 14 residues. Germline lookup yields CDR1 SGHNT and CDR2 YYREEE (reference sequence). The CDR3: CASSQRGYQETQYF. The CDR3 DNA sequence: TGTGCCAGCAGTCAACGGGGGTACCAAGAGACCCAGTACTTC.

In the case of this clone: Other DNA sequences in the same sample also yield this CDR3. The CDR3, as DNA: TGTGCCAGCTCAACGGGACAGAACACTGAAGCTTTCTTT. It codes for CASSTGQNTEAFF. The chain recombines TRBV18 with TRBJ1-1; a weak D match, TRBD1 (6 bases). This CDR3 has 13 amino acids. Germline CDR1 and CDR2: KGHSH and LQKENI. V lost 5 bases and J 1 base, leaving 8 bases between the germline ends.

This chain connects TRBV28 to TRBJ1-2, with 9 positions matching TRBD1. Germline values: CDR1 MDHEN, CDR2 SYDVKM. Trimming cost V 8 bases and J 7 bases; bases outside gene matches: 5. The CDR3 spans 12 residues. CDR3 protein: CASEGQGFGYTF. The CDR3 nucleotides read TGTGCCAGCGAGGGACAGGGCTTTGGCTACACCTTC.

The chain carries TRBV27 and TRBJ1-5; possible D gene TRBD1, 6 bases. This CDR3 has 13 amino acids. The V end lost 5 bases, the J end lost 7 bases, and 12 bases lay between the germline ends. The germline V gene encodes CDR1 MNHEY and CDR2 SMNVEV (reference sequence). CDR3: CASSIQGSQPQHF. Written as DNA, the CDR3 is TGTGCCAGCAGTATACAGGGTTCCCAGCCCCAGCATTTT.

This chain links TRBV29-1 with TRBJ2-1; the D is unclear. V shed 4 bases and J shed 1 base, with 8 bases lying between them. Germline V gene data show CDR1 as SQVTM and CDR2 as ANQGSEA. CDR3 length: 13 amino acids. This CDR3 reads CSVAKTSYNEQFF. CDR3 coding DNA: TGCAGCGTTGCGAAGACTTCCTACAATGAGCAGTTCTTC.